This T cell receptor (beta chain) was retrieved from a study of blood T cell repertoires in COVID-19. Study-wide context: Acute and convalescent COVID-19 specimens originated in the United States, Italy and Spain. The cDNA or gDNA used as material had been derived from T cells, B-cell-depleted T cells, or PBMCs.

The CDR3 has 14 residues. Per germline, CDR1 SQVTM and CDR2 ANQGSEA. Trimming cost V 7 bases and J 4 bases; bases outside gene matches: 11. In the authors' workflow: The authors estimated nucleated cell counts from reference gene primer amplification. The data were produced by immunoSEQ multiplex PCR, yet TCRdb's version contains in-frame clones alone and is incomplete. V and J calls and clone size are given by that table; D and trimming were obtained from the DNA. Here the sample spans more than 150,000 clones, about 86% being singletons. This rearrangement joins TRBV29-1 to TRBJ1-1; TRBD1 aligns across 8 bases. The sample taken for sequencing was peripheral blood. The TCR originated in a man aged 50-60 years with active or convalescent COVID-19. The CDR3 is CSGTDRAGGTEAFF. The CDR3 region has the DNA TGCAGCGGTACGGACAGGGCCGGTGGCACTGAAGCTTTCTTT. Variable domain in full (rest from reference TRBV29-1 and TRBJ1-1): SAVISQKPSRDICQRGTSLTIQCQVDSQVTMMFWYRQQPGQSLTLIATANQGSEATYESGFVIDKFPISRPNLTFSTLTVSNMSPEDSSIYLCSGTDRAGGTEAFFGQGTRLTVV.